The 32 T cell receptor beta chains given below trace back to one sample, sequenced in a study of T cells after posttransplantation cyclophosphamide. Profiling relied on immunoSEQ multiplex PCR, and the TCRdb table lists in-frame clones only, not all of them. The sample yields some 16,000 clones, without any singletons. Treatment was busulfan-fludarabine conditioning, a marrow graft, and cyclophosphamide on days +3 and +4. This specimen consisted of PBMCs, obtained after allogeneic stem cell transplant with posttransplant cyclophosphamide. The receptors were gathered from a female patient in her 30s who received an allogeneic stem cell transplant from a related donor, was CMV-positive, and had no GVHD. These T cells may partly come from the graft donor.

This clone was counted at least ten times. CDR3 sequence (DNA): TGTGCAAACCCCACAGGGTCCGGCACTGAAGCTTTCTTT. Encoded protein: CANPTGSGTEAFF. V usage is TRBV2 and J usage is TRBJ1-1; D may be TRBD1 (6 bases). The V gene's germline CDR1 is SNHLY and CDR2 FYNNEI. The CDR3 length is 13 residues.

Ten or more counts support this clone. V gene TRBV7-3 combines with J gene TRBJ2-3; D remains unclear. Trimming took 4 bases from V and 3 from J, leaving 8 bases between them. The V gene's germline CDR1 is SGHTA and CDR2 FQGTGA. The CDR3 is made up of 13 amino acids. CDR3 residues: CASSSSITDTQYF. The CDR3 coding sequence is TGTGCCAGCAGCTCCTCTATAACAGATACGCAGTATTTT.

This clone was detected many times. The chain couples TRBV28 to TRBJ2-7; 8 nucleotides match TRBD1. Germline CDR1 is MDHEN and CDR2 is SYDVKM. This CDR3 region has 13 residues. V gave up 6 bases and J gave up 10 bases; unmatched junction bases: 11. CDR3 in DNA: TGTGCCAGCAGGGAAACCGGGACAGGAGTCCAGTACTTC. Amino acid sequence: CASRETGTGVQYF.

This clone was seen many times. V usage is TRBV28 and J usage is TRBJ1-1, with a weak D call TRBD1 (5 bases). V was clipped by 6 bases and J by 2 bases, with 10 bases between them. The CDR3 consists of 13 residues. From germline, CDR1 is MDHEN and CDR2 SYDVKM. CDR3 nucleotide sequence: TGTGCCAGCAGGGACACCACAAACACTGAAGCTTTCTTT. Protein: CASRDTTNTEAFF.

This clone was seen many times. The chain has TRBV6-1 and TRBJ1-4; possibly TRBD1 for D (6 bases). The CDR3 runs 18 residues. Looked up from germline, CDR1 is MNHNS and CDR2 is SASEGT. V shed 0 bases and J shed 4 bases, with 18 bases lying between them. For the CDR3, the DNA is TGTGCCAGCAGTGAAGCGCCCTTTAACAGGGCCGATAATGAAAAACTGTTTTTT. The encoded protein is CASSEAPFNRADNEKLFF.

The sample holds many counts of this clone. The rearrangement links TRBV9 to TRBJ1-4; TRBD1 matches 9 bases. Germline trimming cut 5 bases from V and 7 bases from J; bases unmatched to any gene: 6. The CDR3 contains 14 residues. Germline-derived CDR1 and CDR2 are SGDLS and YYNGEE. CDR3 protein: CASSGATGGEKLFF. The CDR3 nucleotides are TGTGCCAGCAGTGGCGCGACAGGGGGTGAAAAACTGTTTTTT.

This clone was observed many times. The chain couples TRBV27 to TRBJ1-1, with D unclear. V lost 2 bases, J lost 7 bases, and 11 bases lay in between. Germline CDR1 and CDR2: MNHEY and SMNVEV (reference sequence). This CDR3 contains 13 residues. The CDR3 bases are TGTGCCAGCAGTTTAAATAGCGGACTTGAAGCTTTCTTT. It encodes CASSLNSGLEAFF.

The gene calls are TRBV30 and TRBJ1-2, with D maybe TRBD1 (5 bases). Germline V lookup: CDR1 GTSNPN, CDR2 SVGIG (reference sequence). With 4 bases removed from V and 4 bases from J, the gap between germline ends came to 13 bases. This CDR3 spans 13 amino acids. The CDR3 DNA reads as TGTGCCTGGACTGGGGCGGCCGCCTATGGCTACACCTTC. It is translated as CAWTGAAAYGYTF.

Many counts were recorded for this clone. The gene calls are TRBV5-5 and TRBJ1-2; 9 nucleotides align to TRBD1. V lost 0 bases, J lost 6 bases, and 12 bases stayed unmatched. The V gene's germline CDR1 is SGHKS and CDR2 YYEKEE (reference sequence). The CDR3 is made up of 17 amino acids. The CDR3 region has the DNA TGTGCCAGCAGCTTGGCACCCAGGGGACAGGGAATAAATGGCTACACCTTC. Protein: CASSLAPRGQGINGYTF. Full variable domain (outside the CDR3, taken from reference TRBV5-5 and TRBJ1-2): DAGVTQSPTHLIKTRGQQVTLRCSPISGHKSVSWYQQVLGQGPQFIFQYYEKEERGRGNFPDRFSARQFPNYSSELNVNALLLGDSALYLCASSLAPRGQGINGYTFGSGTRLTVV.

This clone was recorded many times. The chain employs TRBV6-1 and TRBJ1-1; 7 bases align to TRBD1. V lost 7 bases to trimming and J lost 8 bases; unmatched junction nucleotides: 7. The germline V gene has CDR1 MNHNS and CDR2 SASEGT. CDR3 length: 12 residues. The CDR3 protein is CASTLQGQEAFF. The CDR3 DNA sequence: TGTGCCAGCACTCTACAGGGGCAGGAAGCTTTCTTT.

The table lists this clone with many counts. This CDR3 is CASSDGLAGGEETQYF. The CDR3 DNA follows: TGTGCCAGCAGTGACGGGTTAGCGGGAGGAGAGGAGACCCAGTACTTC. This sequence joins TRBV6-4 and TRBJ2-5; 10 nucleotides agree with TRBD2. Germline V gives CDR1 MRHNA, CDR2 SNTAGT. The CDR3 has 16 residues. The J segment lost 5 bases and the V segment lost 2 bases, leaving 8 bases of the junction unmatched.

This clone is labeled as medium-sized. J is TRBJ2-2 and V is TRBV7-3; D not resolved. The CDR3 loop spans 15 amino acids. The germline V and J ends were trimmed by 1 base and 1 base, with 7 bases remaining between them. Germline loops: CDR1 SGHTA, CDR2 FQGTGA. CDR3 region: CASSLITGNTGELFF. The CDR3 DNA sequence: TGTGCCAGCAGCTTAATCACCGGGAACACCGGGGAGCTGTTTTTT.

This clone counts as medium-sized. The genes are TRBV29-1 and TRBJ2-7; D perhaps matches TRBD1 (6 bases). The CDR3 covers 16 residues. Germline values: CDR1 SQVTM, CDR2 ANQGSEA. V lost 0 bases and J lost 7, with 22 bases in between. This chain's CDR3 is CSVEEYGTSLVREQYF. The CDR3 nucleotides read TGCAGCGTTGAAGAGTACGGGACATCCTTGGTTAGGGAGCAGTACTTC.

This clone was seen many times. This chain connects TRBV27 to TRBJ2-7; 7 bases map to TRBD2. CDR3 length equals 16 residues. Trimming removed 5 bases from V and 4 bases from J; junction bases left unmatched: 14. CDR1 and CDR2 (germline): MNHEY, SMNVEV (reference sequence). The CDR3 bases are TGTGCCAGCAGTCCCCTTAATGGACTAGTCTCTTACGAGCAGTACTTC. Protein product: CASSPLNGLVSYEQYF.

This clone was detected ten times or more. The rearrangement uses TRBV7-8 and TRBJ2-7; possibly TRBD1 for D (6 bases). Germline V gene lookup returns CDR1 SGHVS and CDR2 FQNEAQ. Trimming shortened V by 6 bases and J by 6 bases, and 18 bases separated the two germline ends. This CDR3 is 14 amino acids long. In DNA, the CDR3 is TGTGCCAGCAGTCACCGGGACATAGCCGCCGAGCAGTACTTC. Encoded protein: CASSHRDIAAEQYF.

This clone has a count of ten or more. The chain carries TRBV28 and TRBJ1-1; a possible D gene is TRBD1 (6 bases). The CDR3 totals 15 residues. V was shortened by 7 bases and J by 4 bases, with 19 bases between the two germline ends. Germline lookup yields CDR1 MDHEN and CDR2 SYDVKM. The CDR3 DNA reads as TGTGCCAGCACTGTAGGGGGAGGGAGGGCCACTGAAGCTTTCTTT. Translated: CASTVGGGRATEAFF. Variable domain in full (rest from reference TRBV28 and TRBJ1-1): DVKVTQSSRYLVKRTGEKVFLECVQDMDHENMFWYRQDPGLGLRLIYFSYDVKMKEKGDIPEGYSVSREKKERFSLILESASTNQTSMYLCASTVGGGRATEAFFGQGTRLTVV.

In its sample, this clone was seen many times. The chain has TRBV11-2 and TRBJ2-1; the D gene is possibly TRBD2 (5 bases). Trimming took off 4 bases at V and 8 bases at J, with 24 bases between the two ends. Germline V gives CDR1 SGHAT, CDR2 FQNNGV. The CDR3 has 17 residues. CDR3 region: CASSSPYTGIDADEQFF. The CDR3 DNA sequence: TGTGCCAGCAGCTCCCCCTATACGGGAATCGATGCCGATGAGCAGTTCTTC.

This clone showed up many times. The CDR3 DNA is TGTGCCAGCAGTTTAAGACGGAGGCGTTCATACGAGCAGTACTTC. The encoded protein is CASSLRRRRSYEQYF. J is TRBJ2-7 and V is TRBV27; the D gene is possibly TRBD2 (5 bases). The CDR3 spans 15 residues. The V gene lost 2 bases and the J gene lost 4 bases, with 15 bases spanning the gap. The V gene's germline CDR1 is MNHEY and CDR2 SMNVEV (reference sequence).

This clone was detected many times. The chain carries TRBV27 and TRBJ1-1, with D perhaps TRBD1 (5 bases). Germline CDR1 is MNHEY and CDR2 is SMNVEV (reference sequence). V lost 3 bases and J 4 bases, leaving 9 bases between the germline ends. The CDR3 has 13 residues. The CDR3, as DNA: TGTGCCAGCAGTTTCCCGGGGGGCACTGAAGCTTTCTTT. Amino acids: CASSFPGGTEAFF.

In its sample, this clone was seen many times. This chain connects TRBV28 to TRBJ1-3; unclear D gene. Trimming left V 3 bases short and J 4 bases short, with 13 bases between. Per germline, CDR1 MDHEN and CDR2 SYDVKM. The CDR3 runs 15 residues. DNA of the CDR3: TGTGCCAGCAGTTTTAGCGGACTGTTAGGAAACACCATATATTTT. This translates into CASSFSGLLGNTIYF.

This clone showed up many times. The gene calls are TRBV5-4 and TRBJ2-5; D unresolved. The end of the DNA fits TRBJ2-7 better, so the J call may be wrong. This CDR3 is 13 amino acids long. In germline, CDR1 is SGHNT, CDR2 YYREEE (reference sequence). This CDR3 reads CASSPGPDYEQYF. DNA for the CDR3: TGTGCCAGCAGCCCTGGACCGGACTACGAGCAGTACTTC.

This clone was found many times. The CDR3 here is CASSQEDRGNQPQHF. CDR3 DNA sequence: TGTGCCAGCAGCCAAGAAGACAGGGGAAATCAGCCCCAGCATTTT. The rearrangement joins TRBV4-2 to TRBJ1-5, with 8 bases lining up with TRBD1. CDR1 and CDR2 from the germline V gene are LGHNA and YNFKEQ. Trimming cost V 0 bases and J 4 bases; bases outside gene matches: 2. The CDR3 is 15 residues long.

This clone is labeled medium-sized. The chain uses TRBV19 and TRBJ1-1, with TRBD1 identical over 7 bases. The J segment lost 2 bases and the V segment lost 9 bases, leaving 6 bases of the junction unmatched. This CDR3 comprises 13 residues. The germline CDR1 and CDR2 sequences are LNHDA and SQIVND (reference sequence). The CDR3 spells CASIGQVNTEAFF. CDR3 nucleotides: TGTGCCAGCATCGGACAGGTTAACACTGAAGCTTTCTTT.

This clone was seen repeatedly, ten times or more. V gene TRBV25-1 combines with J gene TRBJ2-5, with 10 positions matching TRBD2. The length of the CDR3 is 15 residues. The trim removed 4 bases at V and 5 bases at J, leaving 7 bases unmatched. Germline V gives CDR1 MGHDK, CDR2 SYGVNS. The CDR3 DNA reads as TGTGCCAGCAGTGCCCGACTAGCGGGTATGGAGACCCAGTACTTC. Protein sequence: CASSARLAGMETQYF.

This clone was counted at least ten times. The chain carries TRBV27 and TRBJ2-1; D is uncertain. Germline V lookup: CDR1 MNHEY, CDR2 SMNVEV (reference sequence). V lost 2 bases and J lost 9, with 17 bases in between. The CDR3 runs 15 residues. The CDR3 spells CASSLGPWALREQFF. The CDR3 DNA follows: TGTGCCAGCAGTTTAGGGCCCTGGGCCCTGCGTGAGCAGTTCTTC.

This clone was recorded at least ten times. The gene calls are TRBV28 and TRBJ2-7, with a weak D call TRBD1 (6 bases). Germline CDR1 and CDR2: MDHEN and SYDVKM. The CDR3 extends over 15 amino acids. The germline V and J ends were trimmed by 2 bases and 0 bases, with 11 bases remaining between them. The chain's CDR3 is CASSLPGQFSYEQYF. Here the CDR3 DNA reads TGTGCCAGCAGTTTACCCGGACAGTTCTCCTACGAGCAGTACTTC.

This clone was counted ten times or more. This chain joins TRBV19 and TRBJ2-2; 10 bases match TRBD2. The germline CDR1 and CDR2 sequences are LNHDA and SQIVND (reference sequence). The J segment lost 2 bases and the V segment lost 7 bases, leaving 10 bases of the junction unmatched. The CDR3 runs to 17 residues. The CDR3 here is CASTTRTSGLNTGELFF. CDR3 coding DNA: TGTGCCAGTACCACGAGGACTAGCGGTCTTAACACCGGGGAGCTGTTTTTT.

At least ten counts were recorded for this clone. J is TRBJ2-5 and V is TRBV9; no clear D. The length of the CDR3 is 12 residues. Germline V gene sequence: CDR1 SGDLS, CDR2 YYNGEE. Between the trimmed V and J ends, which lost 0 bases and 5 bases, there was a span of 5 bases. Written as DNA, the CDR3 is TGTGCCAGCAGCGTAGGTAGCGAGACCCAGTACTTC. Translating it yields CASSVGSETQYF.

CDR3 nucleotides: TGTGCCAGCAGTGCGATTAGCAGTAGCACAGATACGCAGTATTTT. It yields the protein CASSAISSSTDTQYF. The rearrangement joins TRBV2 to TRBJ2-3, with D unresolved. V lost 4 bases and J 0 bases, leaving 11 bases between the germline ends. This CDR3 is 15 amino acids long. Germline values: CDR1 SNHLY, CDR2 FYNNEI. Drawing the rest from reference TRBV2 and TRBJ2-3, the complete variable domain is EPEVTQTPSHQVTQMGQEVILRCVPISNHLYFYWYRQILGQKVEFLVSFYNNEISEKSEIFDDQFSVERPDGSNFTLKIRSTKLEDSAMYFCASSAISSSTDTQYFGPGTRLTVL.

This clone turned up a few times. A clone one base away is much larger, so this may be a read error. Additional DNA sequences in this sample encode the identical CDR3. The chain carries TRBV5-4 and TRBJ2-1, with TRBD2 matching over 9 bases. The germline V gene encodes CDR1 SGHNT and CDR2 YYREEE (reference sequence). The CDR3 is made up of 17 amino acids. CDR3: CASSATGLAGHYNEQFF. CDR3 bases: TGCGCCAGCAGCGCGACGGGACTAGCAGGTCACTACAATGAGCAGTTCTTC. The full variable domain, completed using reference TRBV5-4 and TRBJ2-1, is ETGVTQSPTHLIKTRGQQVTLRCSSQSGHNTVSWYQQALGQGPQFIFQYYREEENGRGNFPPRFSGLQFPNYSSELNVNALELDDSALYLCASSATGLAGHYNEQFFGPGTRLTVL.

In this sample, this clone turned up many times. The rearrangement joins TRBV9 to TRBJ2-7; maybe TRBD1 (5 bases). This CDR3 has 14 amino acids. Germline-derived CDR1 and CDR2 are SGDLS and YYNGEE. Trimming took off 0 bases at V and 6 bases at J, with 13 bases between the two ends. This chain's CDR3 is CASSVAAGLGEQYF. CDR3 coding DNA: TGTGCCAGCAGCGTAGCTGCAGGGCTGGGCGAGCAGTACTTC.

This clone showed up many times. The chain combines TRBV5-4 with TRBJ1-1; tentatively, D is TRBD1 (6 bases). Germline CDR1 reads SGHNT; CDR2 reads YYREEE (reference sequence). The CDR3 is 15 residues long. Trimming took 4 bases from V and 4 from J, leaving 17 bases between them. CDR3: CASSPDRHGSTEAFF. The DNA of the CDR3 is TGTGCCAGCAGCCCTGACAGGCACGGTAGCACTGAAGCTTTCTTT.